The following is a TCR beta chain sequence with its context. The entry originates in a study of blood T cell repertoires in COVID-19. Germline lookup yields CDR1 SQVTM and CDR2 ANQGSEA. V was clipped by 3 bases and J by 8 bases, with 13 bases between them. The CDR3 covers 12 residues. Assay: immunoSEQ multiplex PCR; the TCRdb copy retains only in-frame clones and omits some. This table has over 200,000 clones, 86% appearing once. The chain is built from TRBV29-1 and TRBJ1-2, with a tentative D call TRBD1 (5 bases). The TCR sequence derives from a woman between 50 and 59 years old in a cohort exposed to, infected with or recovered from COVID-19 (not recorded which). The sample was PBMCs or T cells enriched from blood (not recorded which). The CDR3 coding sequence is TGCAGCGTTGATGACAGTCTTTACGGCTACACCTTC. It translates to CSVDDSLYGYTF.